These T cell receptor beta chains were read from a single sample in a study of human T cells and chemical hapten exposure. Using its own MiXCR run on the RACE reads, TCRdb lists one record per CDR3 protein. The table lists some 180,000 distinct CDR3 sequences, approximately 20% of them singletons. The starting material was whole blood, obtained in connection with sensitization to the hapten diphenylcyclopropenone (DPC). Receptor source: a woman aged 50 to 60 with alopecia areata. Some clones in this sample may be carry-over from other donors' samples. The CDR3 runs from the conserved cysteine through the conserved F or W.

J,V,CDR3
TRBJ1-1,TRBV12-3/TRBV12-4,CASSFQGRAFF
TRBJ2-7,TRBV2,CASSAQRGSYEQYF
TRBJ2-5,TRBV20-1,CSASLENAKKTQYF
TRBJ1-5,TRBV10-2,CASSEPNQPQHF
TRBJ1-2,TRBV20-1,CSAKTGGYTF
TRBJ2-4,TRBV27,CASSSHRDRENIQYF
TRBJ2-7,TRBV3-1,CASSQTNYEQYF
TRBJ1-6,TRBV12-3/TRBV12-4,CASRRGQGRNSPLHF
TRBJ2-2,TRBV7-9,CASSPGTVNTGELFF
TRBJ2-7,TRBV20-1,CSVPIGYRPYEQYF
TRBJ2-2,TRBV6-5,CATRPANTGELFF
TRBJ2-1,TRBV20-1,CSAPLGRSYNEQFF
TRBJ2-3,TRBV10-3,CAIRAGEDDTQYF
TRBJ2-7,TRBV20-1,CSARDSGRALGEQYF
TRBJ2-7,TRBV4-2,CASSQGIAGEAYEQYF
TRBJ2-3,TRBV6-2/TRBV6-3,CASSWEGLTDTQYF
TRBJ2-5,TRBV29-1,CSVEIQQETQYF
TRBJ2-2,TRBV29-1,CSVDRGSTGELFF
TRBJ2-2,TRBV2,CASSPTILSTGELFF
TRBJ2-3,TRBV29-1,CSVDRNTDTQYF
TRBJ2-7,TRBV20-1,CSANRQSYEQYF
TRBJ2-1,TRBV24-1,CATSDPGALSYNEQFF
TRBJ1-1,TRBV24-1,CATRDSQNTEAFF
TRBJ1-1,TRBV29-1,CSVRQGNTEAFF
TRBJ2-5,TRBV20-1,CSAYQVGFRETQYF
TRBJ2-2,TRBV2,CASTLEGGSNTGELFF
TRBJ2-7,TRBV5-1,CASSSTTYEQYF
TRBJ1-1,TRBV9,CASSVRDTEAFF
TRBJ2-1,TRBV20-1,CSAPRGQANEQFF
TRBJ2-7,TRBV3-1,CASSLNRVSYEQYF
TRBJ2-7,TRBV9,CASSAGTSVAYEQYF
TRBJ1-2,TRBV7-9,CASSLAGTNSYGYTF
TRBJ2-1,TRBV7-2,CASSLFPAGAYNEQFF
TRBJ2-1,TRBV14,CASSQKTLAYNEQFF
TRBJ1-5,TRBV10-3,CAISVSGVNQPQHF
TRBJ2-7,TRBV4-1,CASTSGPSSYEQYF
TRBJ2-7,TRBV20-1,CSALPGIAASYEQYF
TRBJ2-7,TRBV11-2,CASSLVATRLLREQYF
TRBJ1-5,TRBV15,CATSNGRQVNQPQHF
TRBJ2-5,TRBV27,CASSFTFPGSSGGTQYF
TRBJ2-7,TRBV7-9,CASSLAPGLDYSYEQYF
TRBJ2-1,TRBV24-1,CATSGGRRGNNEQFF
TRBJ2-7,TRBV7-2,CASSLVTSGSYEQYF
TRBJ2-1,TRBV5-6,CASSPPGTRSYNEQFF
TRBJ2-1,TRBV5-1,CASSNSGTRLVF
TRBJ2-2,TRBV29-1,CSARQGYGELFF
TRBJ1-2,TRBV20-1,CSASSQGYDYGYTF
TRBJ2-1,TRBV7-9,CATLRPGRINEQFF
TRBJ2-5,TRBV27,CASSFLAGRETQYF
TRBJ2-1,TRBV5-1,CASSAEGAGGGNEQFF
TRBJ2-7,TRBV9,CASSGSASYGQYF
TRBJ2-2,TRBV18,CASSPGTGHTGELFF
TRBJ2-7,TRBV5-1,CASSGPSDGTSTYEQYF
TRBJ1-4,TRBV10-3,CAISSGTGPGLEKLFF